Each of the 13 T cell receptor beta chains below was sequenced from the same sample in a study of regulatory T cells in long-lasting Graves disease. The time point: newly diagnosed GD, antithyroid drugs for less than 3 months. Researchers made the TCR library from RNA that was extracted from PBMCs. Arm-PCR of CDR3 regions and iRepertoire HTBI primers were the basis on which TCR beta libraries were built. TCRdb used MiXCR to reprocess the multiplex PCR reads, holding one entry per CDR3 protein. The sample carries about 520,000 distinct CDR3 sequences, approximately 12% recorded once. The same sample was also used in a study of T cells in Graves' hyperthyroidism and ophthalmopathy.

Sample: peripheral blood mononuclear cells (PBMCs), taken at new diagnosis, from a patient treated with antithyroid drugs. Every receptor here comes from a woman in her thirties with Graves disease.

This clonotype came up many times. The V call is TRBV7-3, the J call TRBJ2-2; D might be TRBD2 (5 bases). The length of the CDR3 is 13 residues. Trimming removed 5 bases from V and 6 bases from J, with 10 bases in between. CDR1 and CDR2 (germline): SGHTA, FQGTGA. Written as DNA, the CDR3 is TGTGCCAGCAGCCGGACTGTACCCGGGGAGCTGTTTTTT. Translating it yields CASSRTVPGELFF. The variable domain in full, with the rest retrieved from reference TRBV7-3 and TRBJ2-2, is GAGVSQTPSNKVTEKGKYVELRCDPISGHTALYWYRQSLGQGPEFLIYFQGTGAADDSGLPNDRFFAVRPEGSVSTLKIQRTERGDSAVYLCASSRTVPGELFFGEGSRLTVL.

This clonotype was seen ten or more times. J is TRBJ1-1 and V is TRBV28; D possibly corresponds to TRBD1 (5 bases). CDR3 length: 12 residues. Trimming removed 7 bases from V and 7 bases from J, with 13 bases in between. The germline V gene has CDR1 MDHEN and CDR2 SYDVKM. This CDR3 reads CASTVRDGEAFF. The DNA for the CDR3 is TGTGCCAGCACCGTTCGGGACGGTGAAGCTTTCTTT.

This clonotype was counted at least ten times. The chain is built from TRBV6-5 and TRBJ1-6; 10 bases are a match to TRBD1. CDR3 size: 15 residues. Trimming took 0 bases from V and 8 from J; bases not matched to a gene: 1. Germline assignment: CDR1 MNHEY and CDR2 SVGAGI. The chain's CDR3 is CASSYSGQGHSPLHF. CDR3 nucleotides: TGTGCCAGCAGTTACTCGGGACAGGGGCATTCACCCCTCCACTTT.

This clonotype was observed many times. The chain has TRBV4-1 and TRBJ2-5, with no clear D. Germline V gene data show CDR1 as MGHRA and CDR2 as YSYEKL. Trimming cost V 2 bases and J 5 bases, with 12 bases left between them. This CDR3 contains 14 residues. CDR3 amino acids: CASSQPQEQETQYF. In DNA form, the CDR3 reads TGCGCCAGCAGCCAACCTCAGGAACAGGAGACCCAGTACTTC.

This clonotype appeared many times. The chain joins TRBV2 to TRBJ2-6; 9 nucleotides agree with TRBD1. The length of the CDR3 is 18 residues. The germline CDR1 and CDR2 sequences are SNHLY and FYNNEI. Trimming cost V 3 bases and J 3 bases; bases outside gene matches: 9. CDR3 sequence reads: CASSDLQGALLGANVLTF. DNA for the CDR3: TGTGCCAGCAGTGACCTACAGGGGGCGCTTCTTGGGGCCAACGTCCTGACTTTC.

This clonotype has more than one count but fewer than ten. The rearrangement links TRBV19 to TRBJ1-5; tentative D call: TRBD1 (6 bases). In germline, CDR1 is LNHDA, CDR2 SQIVND (reference sequence). This CDR3 region has 12 residues. Trimming stripped 8 bases from V and 5 bases from J, with 10 bases between. DNA of the CDR3: TGTGCCAGTGTACAGGGTTATCAGCCCCAGCATTTT. The encoded protein is CASVQGYQPQHF.

This clonotype has a single count. This chain joins TRBV11-2 and TRBJ1-1, with D tentatively TRBD1 (6 bases). The germline V and J ends were trimmed by 6 bases and 0 bases, with 17 bases remaining between them. CDR3 size: 16 residues. CDR1 SGHAT and CDR2 FQNNGV come from the germline V gene. Written as DNA, the CDR3 is TGTGCCAGCAGTTGGGGGGGGGGCCCCTTGAACACTGAAGCTTTCTTT. Its protein product is CASSWGGGPLNTEAFF.

This clonotype showed up many times. The rearrangement links TRBV20-1 to TRBJ1-5; TRBD1 aligns across 7 bases. The CDR3 is 15 amino acids. The germline V gene has CDR1 DFQATT and CDR2 SNEGSKA (reference sequence). J gave up 2 bases and V 5 bases, and 9 bases lay outside the gene matches. Written as DNA, the CDR3 is TGCAGTGCTCATAGACAGGGTAGGGGCAATCAGCCCCAGCATTTT. Its protein product is CSAHRQGRGNQPQHF.

In its sample, this clonotype was seen many times. One junction end disagrees with the germline gene, perhaps due to a read error. The V call is TRBV5-1, the J call TRBJ1-5; D not resolved. The V gene's germline CDR1 is SGHRS and CDR2 YFSETQ. This CDR3 contains 14 residues. The CDR3: CASSLGGINQPQHF. In DNA form, the CDR3 reads TGTGCCAGCAGTCTGGGTGGAATCAATCAGCCCCAGCATTTT.

This clonotype was observed a few times. The chain has TRBV7-9 and TRBJ1-2, with 7 bases lining up with TRBD1. CDR1 SEHNR and CDR2 FQNEAQ come from the germline V gene (reference sequence). The CDR3 consists of 13 residues. Trimming cost V 6 bases and J 3 bases; bases outside gene matches: 4. CDR3 bases: TGTGCCAGCAGACCAGGACAGGACTATGGCTACACCTTC. Amino acid sequence: CASRPGQDYGYTF.

This chain uses TRBV9 with TRBJ2-1; tentative D call: TRBD2 (5 bases). From germline, CDR1 is SGDLS and CDR2 YYNGEE. V was pared by 4 bases and J by 0 bases, with 14 bases between. CDR3 length: 16 amino acids. As DNA, the CDR3 is TGTGCCAGCAGCCCCCGAGCGGAGAGCTCCTACAATGAGCAGTTCTTC. This translates into CASSPRAESSYNEQFF. Looking up the rest from reference TRBV9 and TRBJ2-1 gives the full variable domain: DSGVTQTPKHLITATGQRVTLRCSPRSGDLSVYWYQQSLDQGLQFLIQYYNGEERAKGNILERFSAQQFPDLHSELNLSSLELGDSALYFCASSPRAESSYNEQFFGPGTRLTVL.

This clonotype showed up many times. The chain uses TRBV28 and TRBJ2-7; TRBD2 aligns across 7 bases. J was trimmed by 0 bases and V by 6 bases; bases with no gene match: 5. Germline V CDR1 and CDR2: MDHEN, SYDVKM. This CDR3 spans 14 amino acids. The CDR3 sequence: CASSPGGLSYEQYF. The CDR3 DNA reads TGTGCCAGCAGCCCGGGGGGTCTCTCCTACGAGCAGTACTTC.

This clonotype was counted only a few times. The chain has TRBV18 and TRBJ1-2, with D possibly matching TRBD1 (5 bases). From germline, CDR1 is KGHSH and CDR2 LQKENI. The V gene lost 0 bases and the J gene lost 3 bases, with 14 bases spanning the gap. This CDR3 is 16 amino acids long. Here the CDR3 DNA reads TGTGCCAGCTCACCACCAGCTGGGGGTTCTGACTATGGCTACACCTTC. This codes for CASSPPAGGSDYGYTF. Complete variable domain (other parts from reference TRBV18 and TRBJ1-2): NAGVMQNPRHLVRRRGQEARLRCSPMKGHSHVYWYRQLPEEGLKFMVYLQKENIIDESGMPKERFSAEFPKEGPSILRIQQVVRGDSAAYFCASSPPAGGSDYGYTFGSGTRLTVV.